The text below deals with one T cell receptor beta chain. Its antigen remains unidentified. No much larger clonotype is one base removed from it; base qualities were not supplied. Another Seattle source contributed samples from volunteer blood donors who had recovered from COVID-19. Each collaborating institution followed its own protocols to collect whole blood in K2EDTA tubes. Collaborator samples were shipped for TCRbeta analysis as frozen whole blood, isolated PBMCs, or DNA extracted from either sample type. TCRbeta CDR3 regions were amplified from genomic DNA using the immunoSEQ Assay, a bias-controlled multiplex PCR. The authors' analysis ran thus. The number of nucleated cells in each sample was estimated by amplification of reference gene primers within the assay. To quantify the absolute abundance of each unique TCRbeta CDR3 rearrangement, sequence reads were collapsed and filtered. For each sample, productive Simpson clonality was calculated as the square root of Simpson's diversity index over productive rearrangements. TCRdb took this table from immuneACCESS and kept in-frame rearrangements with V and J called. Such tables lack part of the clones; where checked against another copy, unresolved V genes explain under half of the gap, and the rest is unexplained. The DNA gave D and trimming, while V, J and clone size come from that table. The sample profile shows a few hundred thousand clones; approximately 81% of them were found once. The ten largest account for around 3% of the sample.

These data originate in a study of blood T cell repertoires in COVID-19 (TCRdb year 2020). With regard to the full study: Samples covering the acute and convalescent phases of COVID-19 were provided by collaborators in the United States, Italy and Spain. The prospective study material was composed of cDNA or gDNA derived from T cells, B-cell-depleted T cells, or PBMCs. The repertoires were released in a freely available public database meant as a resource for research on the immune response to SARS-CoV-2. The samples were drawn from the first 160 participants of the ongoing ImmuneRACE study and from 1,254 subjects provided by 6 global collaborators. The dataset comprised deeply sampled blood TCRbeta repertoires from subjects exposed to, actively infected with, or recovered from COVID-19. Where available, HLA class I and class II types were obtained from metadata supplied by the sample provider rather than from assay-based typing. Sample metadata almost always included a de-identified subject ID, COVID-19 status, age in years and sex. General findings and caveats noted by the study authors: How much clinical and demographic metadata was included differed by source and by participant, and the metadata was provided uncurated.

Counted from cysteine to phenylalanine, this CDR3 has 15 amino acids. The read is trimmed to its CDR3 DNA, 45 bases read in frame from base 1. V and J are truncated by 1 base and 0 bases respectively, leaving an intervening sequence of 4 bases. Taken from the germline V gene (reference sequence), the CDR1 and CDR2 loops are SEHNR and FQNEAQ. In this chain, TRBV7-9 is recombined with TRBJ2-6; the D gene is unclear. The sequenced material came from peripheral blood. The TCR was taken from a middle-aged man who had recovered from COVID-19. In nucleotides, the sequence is TGTGCCAGCAGCTTAGTTATCTCTGGGGCCAACGTCCTGACTTTC. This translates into CASSLVISGANVLTF. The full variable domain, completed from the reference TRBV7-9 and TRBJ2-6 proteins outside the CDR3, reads DTGVSQNPRHKITKRGQNVTFRCDPISEHNRLYWYRQTLGQGPEFLTYFQNEAQLEKSRLLSDRFSAERPKGSFSTLEIQRTEQGDSAMYLCASSLVISGANVLTFGAGSRLTVL.